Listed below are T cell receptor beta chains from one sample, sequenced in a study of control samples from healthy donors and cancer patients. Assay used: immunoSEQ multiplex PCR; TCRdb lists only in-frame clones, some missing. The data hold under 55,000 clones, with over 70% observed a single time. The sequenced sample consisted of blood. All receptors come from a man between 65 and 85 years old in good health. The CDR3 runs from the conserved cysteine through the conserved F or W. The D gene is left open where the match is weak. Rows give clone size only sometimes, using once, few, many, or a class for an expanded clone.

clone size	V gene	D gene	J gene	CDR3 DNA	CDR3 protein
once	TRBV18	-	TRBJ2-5	TGTGCCAGCTCACGGACAGACCAAGAGACCCAGTACTTC	CASSRTDQETQYF
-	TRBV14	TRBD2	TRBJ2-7	TGTGCCAGCAGCGTGACTAGCGGGAGCAGTGGAGAGCAGTACTTC	CASSVTSGSSGEQYF
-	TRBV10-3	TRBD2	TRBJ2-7	TGTGCCATCAGCTTGATAGCGGGTGCCTCCTCCGAGCAGTACTTC	CAISLIAGASSEQYF
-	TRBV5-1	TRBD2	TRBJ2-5	TGCGCCAGCAGCTTCTCTAGCGGGGGCGAAGGGACCCAGTACTTC	CASSFSSGGEGTQYF
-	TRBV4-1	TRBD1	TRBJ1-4	TGCGCCAGCAGCCCTCGACTTCATGGGGACAGAGATGCAACTAATGAAAAACTGTTTTTT	CASSPRLHGDRDATNEKLFF
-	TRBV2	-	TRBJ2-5	TGTGCCAGCAGTGAGGGTTTCCAAGAGACCCAGTACTTC	CASSEGFQETQYF
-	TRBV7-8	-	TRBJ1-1	TGTGCCAGCAGACCCCAGAGGGGTGGAGTGAACACTGAAGCTTTCTTT	CASRPQRGGVNTEAFF
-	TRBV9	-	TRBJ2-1	TGTGCCAGCAGCGTAGGCGAGGGGGGACCCGGCGATGAGCAGTTCTTC	CASSVGEGGPGDEQFF
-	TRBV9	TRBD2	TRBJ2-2	TGTGCCAGCAGTGGGGAGGGGTACACCGGGGAGCTGTTTTTT	CASSGEGYTGELFF
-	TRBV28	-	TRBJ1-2	TGTGCCCTTCGGGACGGTATCTATGGCTACACCTTC	CALRDGIYGYTF
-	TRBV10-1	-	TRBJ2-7	TGCGCCAGCAGTGATGGGGGAACTCCTTACGAGCAGTACTTC	CASSDGGTPYEQYF
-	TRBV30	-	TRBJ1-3	TGTGCCTGGAGTGTTGCCGGAAACACCATATATTTT	CAWSVAGNTIYF
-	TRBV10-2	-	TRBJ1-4	TGCGCCAGCAGGGGTGTGGGGGCTTCGGAAAAACTGTTTTTT	CASRGVGASEKLFF
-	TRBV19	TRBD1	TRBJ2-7	TGTGCCAGTAGTATGAGGGCAGGGGGCATCGAGCAGTACTTC	CASSMRAGGIEQYF
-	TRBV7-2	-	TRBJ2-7	TGTGCCAGCAGCATAGAGCCCTACGAGCAGTACTTC	CASSIEPYEQYF
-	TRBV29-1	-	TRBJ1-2	TGCAGCGTTGAATACTCTAACTATGGCTACACCTTC	CSVEYSNYGYTF
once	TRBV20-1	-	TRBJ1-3	TGCAGTGCTAGTTATAGGACGGTCGGAAACACCATATATTTT	CSASYRTVGNTIYF
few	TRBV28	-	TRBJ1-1	TGTGCCAGCAGTTTCCAGTTGGCCGGCACTGAAGCTTTCTTT	CASSFQLAGTEAFF
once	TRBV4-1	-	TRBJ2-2	TGCGCCAGCAGCCAAGGAGTGCCGAACACCGGGGAGCTGTTTTTT	CASSQGVPNTGELFF
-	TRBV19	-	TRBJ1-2	TGTGCCAGCAAACCGGGACCTAGGGCGTACTATGGCTACACCTTC	CASKPGPRAYYGYTF
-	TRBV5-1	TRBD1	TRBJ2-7	TGCGCCAGCAGCTTGTTGGGACAGGGGTACGAGCAGTACTTC	CASSLLGQGYEQYF
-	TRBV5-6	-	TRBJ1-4	TGTGCCAGCAGCCAACTCCCAGCAACTAATGAAAAACTGTTTTTT	CASSQLPATNEKLFF
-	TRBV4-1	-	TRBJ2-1	TGCGCCAGCAGCCAAGTGGGACGCGGACTTTACAATGAGCAGTTCTTC	CASSQVGRGLYNEQFF
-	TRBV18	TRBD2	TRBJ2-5	TGTGCCAGCTCACATTGGACTAGCGGCACCCAAGAGACCCAGTACTTC	CASSHWTSGTQETQYF
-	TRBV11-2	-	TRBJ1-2	TGTGCCAGCAGCTTAGAGGGCTATGGCTACACCTTC	CASSLEGYGYTF
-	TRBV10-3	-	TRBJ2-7	TGTGCCATCAGTGAGGGGCAGGGGCTCTCCTACGAGCAGTACTTC	CAISEGQGLSYEQYF
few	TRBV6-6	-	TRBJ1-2	TGTGCCAGCAGCCCCGGGACTTATATTGGCTACACCTTC	CASSPGTYIGYTF
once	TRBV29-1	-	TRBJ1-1	TGCAGCGCTCGGGTCAACACTGAAGCTTTCTTT	CSARVNTEAFF
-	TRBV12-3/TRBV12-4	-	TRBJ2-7	TGTGCCAGCAGTTTAAACCCCCGAGACGAGCAGTACTTC	CASSLNPRDEQYF
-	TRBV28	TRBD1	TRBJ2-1	TGTGCCAGCAGTGCCTACAGGGGGCTTGAGCAGTTCTTC	CASSAYRGLEQFF
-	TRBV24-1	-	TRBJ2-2	TGTGCCACCAGTGATTTGACAGTCAATACCGGGGAGCTGTTTTTT	CATSDLTVNTGELFF
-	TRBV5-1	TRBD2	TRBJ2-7	TGCGCCAGCAGCTTGGAAAGACTAGCGGGAGACGAGCAGTACTTC	CASSLERLAGDEQYF
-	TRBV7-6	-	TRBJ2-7	TGTGCCAGCAGCTTAGACCCTGCCGGGGGCGAGCAGTACTTC	CASSLDPAGGEQYF
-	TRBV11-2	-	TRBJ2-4	TGTGCCAGCAGCTTAGACCCGGGAGTGGGAAACATTCAGTACTTC	CASSLDPGVGNIQYF
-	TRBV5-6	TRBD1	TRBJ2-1	TGTGCCAGCAGCCAAACGGAATGGACAGGAGCATCCTACAATGAGCAGTTCTTC	CASSQTEWTGASYNEQFF
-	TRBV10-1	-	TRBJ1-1	TGCGCCAGCAGTGACTCTAACACTGAAGCTTTCTTT	CASSDSNTEAFF
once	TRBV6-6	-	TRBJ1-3	TGTGCCAGCAGTTACGCCGGTAGTCACTGGAGAAACACCATATATTTT	CASSYAGSHWRNTIYF
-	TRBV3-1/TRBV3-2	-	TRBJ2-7	TGTGCCAGCAGCCAAGTCCGCTACGAGCAGTACTTC	CASSQVRYEQYF
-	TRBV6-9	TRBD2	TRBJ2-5	TGTGCCAGGCTATCAGCGGGACTAGCGGGGGGAGAGTACCAAGAGACCCAGTACTTC	CARLSAGLAGGEYQETQYF
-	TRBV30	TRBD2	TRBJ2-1	TGTGCCTGGAGTAGCGGGAGGGCTTACAATGAGCAGTTCTTC	CAWSSGRAYNEQFF
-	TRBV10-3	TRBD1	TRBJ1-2	TGTGCCATCAGGTCCCAGGGGGCGCGGGACTATGGCTACACCTTC	CAIRSQGARDYGYTF
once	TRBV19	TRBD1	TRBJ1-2	TGTGCCAGTAGTATTTTTGGACAGGGAGTCTACTATGGCTACACCTTC	CASSIFGQGVYYGYTF
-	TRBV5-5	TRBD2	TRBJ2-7	TGTGCCAGCAGCTTGTGGGCGGGAGTTACCTACGAGCAGTACTTC	CASSLWAGVTYEQYF
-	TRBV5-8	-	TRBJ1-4	TGTGCCAGCAGCTCGGATTCAACTAATGAAAAACTGTTTTTT	CASSSDSTNEKLFF
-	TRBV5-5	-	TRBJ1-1	TGTGCCAGCAGCTTGGCCGGGGAGACTGAAGCTTTCTTT	CASSLAGETEAFF
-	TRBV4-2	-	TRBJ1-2	TGTGCCAGCAGCCAGGAAATAATGGGGGGCTACACCTTC	CASSQEIMGGYTF
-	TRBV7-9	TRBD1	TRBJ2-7	TGTGCCAGCAGCACCTCTCAGGGGGCCTACGAGCAGTACTTC	CASSTSQGAYEQYF
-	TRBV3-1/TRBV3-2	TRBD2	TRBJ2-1	TGTGCCAGCAGCTCTAGACTAGCGGGGGGGGATGAGCAGTTCTTC	CASSSRLAGGDEQFF
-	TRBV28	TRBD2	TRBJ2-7	TGTGCCAGCACTCCACCGGGACTAGCAGGCGAGCAGTACTTC	CASTPPGLAGEQYF
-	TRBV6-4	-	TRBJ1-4	TGTGCCAGCAGTGACTCGGGATACTACCGCGAAAAACTGTTTTTT	CASSDSGYYREKLFF
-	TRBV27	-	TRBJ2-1	TGTGCCAGCAGTTTAAGGGGGGGATTCGACAATGAGCAGTTCTTC	CASSLRGGFDNEQFF
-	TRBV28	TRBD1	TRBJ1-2	TGTGCCAGCATAAAGACAGGGAGGGCTGGCTACACCTTC	CASIKTGRAGYTF
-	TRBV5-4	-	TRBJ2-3	TGTGCCAGCAGCTCGGGAGGGACAGCCACAGATACGCAGTATTTT	CASSSGGTATDTQYF
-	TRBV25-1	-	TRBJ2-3	TGTGCCAGCAGGGGAGCGGGCACAGATACGCAGTATTTT	CASRGAGTDTQYF
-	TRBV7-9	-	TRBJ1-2	TGTGCCAGCAGCTTAGCTGTATCAGACATCAATGGCTACACCTTC	CASSLAVSDINGYTF
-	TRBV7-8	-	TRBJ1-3	TGTGCCAGCAGCTTATTAGGGACATCAGGAAACACCATATATTTT	CASSLLGTSGNTIYF
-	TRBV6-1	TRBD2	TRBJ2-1	TGTGCCAGCAGTGGGACTAGCGGGACTTGGAGCTCCTACAATGAGCAGTTCTTC	CASSGTSGTWSSYNEQFF
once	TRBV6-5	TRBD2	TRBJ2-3	TGTGCCAGCAGTTCACTAGCGGGAGGAGCAGATACGCAGTATTTT	CASSSLAGGADTQYF
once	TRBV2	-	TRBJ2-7	TGTGCCAGCAGTGACAGGGGTCCCGGTTACGAGCAGTACTTC	CASSDRGPGYEQYF
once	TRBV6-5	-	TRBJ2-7	TGTGCCAGCAAGGAGTATCGGGACTCCTACGAGCAGTACTTC	CASKEYRDSYEQYF